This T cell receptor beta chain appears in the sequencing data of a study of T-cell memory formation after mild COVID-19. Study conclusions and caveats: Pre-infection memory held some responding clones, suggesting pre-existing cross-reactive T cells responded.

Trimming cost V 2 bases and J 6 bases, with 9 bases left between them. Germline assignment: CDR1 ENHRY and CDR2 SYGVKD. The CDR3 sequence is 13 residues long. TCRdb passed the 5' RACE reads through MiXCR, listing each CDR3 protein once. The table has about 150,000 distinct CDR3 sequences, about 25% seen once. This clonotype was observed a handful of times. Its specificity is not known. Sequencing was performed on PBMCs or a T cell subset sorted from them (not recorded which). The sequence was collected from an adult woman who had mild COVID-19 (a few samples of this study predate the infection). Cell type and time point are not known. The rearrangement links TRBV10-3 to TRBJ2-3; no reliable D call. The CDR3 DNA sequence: TGTGCCATCAGTGAGAGCGCGTGGGATACGCAGTATTTT. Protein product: CAISESAWDTQYF.